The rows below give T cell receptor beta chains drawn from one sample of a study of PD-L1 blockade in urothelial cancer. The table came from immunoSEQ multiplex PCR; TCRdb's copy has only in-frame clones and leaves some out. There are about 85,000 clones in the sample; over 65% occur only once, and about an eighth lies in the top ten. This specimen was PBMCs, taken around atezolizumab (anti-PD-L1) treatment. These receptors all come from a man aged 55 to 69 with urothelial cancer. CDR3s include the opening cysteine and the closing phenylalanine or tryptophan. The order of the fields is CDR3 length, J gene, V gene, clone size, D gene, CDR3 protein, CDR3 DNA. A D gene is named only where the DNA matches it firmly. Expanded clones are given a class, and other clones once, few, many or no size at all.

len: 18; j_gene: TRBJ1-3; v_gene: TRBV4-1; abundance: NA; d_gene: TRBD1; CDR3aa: CASSQRGQTFNSGNTIYF; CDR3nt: TGCGCCAGCAGCCAGAGGGGGCAAACATTTAACTCTGGAAACACCATATATTTT
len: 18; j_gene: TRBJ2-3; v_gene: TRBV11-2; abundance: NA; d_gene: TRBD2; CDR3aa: CASSLLRGLAGGSDTQYF; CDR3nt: TGTGCCAGCAGCTTGTTACGCGGACTAGCGGGAGGATCGGATACGCAGTATTTT
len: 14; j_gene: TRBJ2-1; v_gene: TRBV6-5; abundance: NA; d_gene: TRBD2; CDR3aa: CASTRGGGEGEQFF; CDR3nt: TGTGCCAGCACCCGGGGGGGAGGGGAAGGTGAGCAGTTCTTC
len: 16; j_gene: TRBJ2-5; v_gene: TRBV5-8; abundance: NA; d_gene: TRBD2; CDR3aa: CASSGGGPGRAETQYF; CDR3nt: TGTGCCAGCAGCGGGGGGGGTCCGGGACGCGCAGAGACCCAGTACTTC
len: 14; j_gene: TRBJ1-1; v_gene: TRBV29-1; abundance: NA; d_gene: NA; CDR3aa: CSVSTGTRNTEAFF; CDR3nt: TGCAGCGTTTCTACTGGGACAAGGAACACTGAAGCTTTCTTT
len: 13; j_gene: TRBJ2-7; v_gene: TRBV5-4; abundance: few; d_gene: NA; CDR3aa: CASTRDNLYEQYF; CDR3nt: TGTGCCAGCACCCGGGACAATTTATACGAGCAGTACTTC
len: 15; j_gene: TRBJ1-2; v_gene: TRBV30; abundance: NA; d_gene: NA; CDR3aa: CAWSAPGQSNYGYTF; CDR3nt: TGTGCCTGGAGTGCTCCCGGACAGTCTAACTATGGCTACACCTTC
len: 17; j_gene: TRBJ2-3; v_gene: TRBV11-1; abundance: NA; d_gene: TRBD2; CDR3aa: CASSLARTRRGTDTQYF; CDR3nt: TGTGCCAGCAGCTTAGCTAGGACTAGAAGAGGCACAGATACGCAGTATTTT
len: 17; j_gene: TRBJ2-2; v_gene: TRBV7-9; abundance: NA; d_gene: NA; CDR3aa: CASSSYQTDWNTGELFF; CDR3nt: TGTGCCAGCAGCTCATATCAGACCGACTGGAACACCGGGGAGCTGTTTTTT
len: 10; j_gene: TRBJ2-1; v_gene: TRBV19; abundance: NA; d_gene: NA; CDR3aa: CASSANEQFF; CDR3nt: TGTGCCAGTAGTGCGAATGAGCAGTTCTTC
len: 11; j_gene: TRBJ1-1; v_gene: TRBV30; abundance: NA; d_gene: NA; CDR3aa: CAWAGFAEAFF; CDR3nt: TGTGCCTGGGCAGGGTTCGCTGAAGCTTTCTTT
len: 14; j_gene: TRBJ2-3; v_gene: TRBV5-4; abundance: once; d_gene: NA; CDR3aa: CASSWDTHTDTQYF; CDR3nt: TGTGCCAGCAGCTGGGACACTCACACAGATACGCAGTATTTT
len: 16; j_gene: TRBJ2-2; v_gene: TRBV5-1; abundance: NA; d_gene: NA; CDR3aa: CASARDSGTNTGELFF; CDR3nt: TGCGCCAGCGCACGAGATAGCGGAACGAACACCGGGGAGCTGTTTTTT
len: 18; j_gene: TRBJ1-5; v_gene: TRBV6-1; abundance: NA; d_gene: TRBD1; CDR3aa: CASSEAFSDRGHRQPQHF; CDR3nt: TGTGCCAGCAGTGAGGCTTTCTCGGACAGGGGGCATCGTCAGCCCCAGCATTTT
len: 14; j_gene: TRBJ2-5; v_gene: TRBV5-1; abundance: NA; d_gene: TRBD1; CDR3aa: CASSRDRRQETQYF; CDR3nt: TGCGCCAGCAGCCGGGACAGACGACAAGAGACCCAGTACTTC
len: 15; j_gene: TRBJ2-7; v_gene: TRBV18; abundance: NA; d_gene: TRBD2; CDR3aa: CASSPTGGSRDEQYF; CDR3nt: TGTGCCAGCTCTCCCACCGGGGGGAGCAGGGACGAGCAGTACTTC
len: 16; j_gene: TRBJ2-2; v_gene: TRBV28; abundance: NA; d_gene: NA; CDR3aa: CASSQAPLPGTGELFF; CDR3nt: TGTGCCAGCAGTCAAGCCCCCCTCCCGGGCACCGGGGAGCTGTTTTTT
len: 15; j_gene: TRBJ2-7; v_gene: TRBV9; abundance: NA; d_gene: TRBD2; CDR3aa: CASSRTLAGLHEQYF; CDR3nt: TGTGCCAGCAGCCGGACACTAGCGGGACTCCACGAGCAGTACTTC
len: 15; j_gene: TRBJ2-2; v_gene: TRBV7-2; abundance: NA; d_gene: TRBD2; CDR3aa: CASSFRGGNTGELFF; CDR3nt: TGTGCCAGCAGCTTTCGGGGGGGGAACACCGGGGAGCTGTTTTTT
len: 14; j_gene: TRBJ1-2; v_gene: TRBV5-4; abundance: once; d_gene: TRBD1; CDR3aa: CASSWQQGNYGYTF; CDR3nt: TGTGCCAGCAGCTGGCAACAGGGGAACTATGGCTACACCTTC
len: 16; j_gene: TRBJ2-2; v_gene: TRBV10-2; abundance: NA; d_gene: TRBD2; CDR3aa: CASRNTGLAGTGELFF; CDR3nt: TGCGCCAGCAGAAACACAGGACTAGCTGGCACCGGGGAGCTGTTTTTT
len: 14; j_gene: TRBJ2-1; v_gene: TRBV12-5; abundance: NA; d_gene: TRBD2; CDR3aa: CASVQRGGVVEQFF; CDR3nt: TGTGCTAGTGTTCAGCGGGGGGGCGTTGTGGAGCAGTTCTTC
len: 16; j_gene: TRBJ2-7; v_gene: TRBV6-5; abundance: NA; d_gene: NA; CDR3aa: CASSLTSQGFSYEQYF; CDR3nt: TGTGCCAGCAGTTTAACCTCGCAGGGGTTCTCCTACGAGCAGTACTTC
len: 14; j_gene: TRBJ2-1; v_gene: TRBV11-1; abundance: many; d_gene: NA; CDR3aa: CASSPATRGGEQFF; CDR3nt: TGTGCCAGCAGCCCAGCGACCAGGGGCGGTGAGCAGTTCTTC
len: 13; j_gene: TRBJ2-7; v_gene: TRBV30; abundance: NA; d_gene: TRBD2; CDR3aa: CAWSVRAGGEQYF; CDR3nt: TGTGCCTGGAGTGTACGGGCGGGGGGCGAGCAGTACTTC
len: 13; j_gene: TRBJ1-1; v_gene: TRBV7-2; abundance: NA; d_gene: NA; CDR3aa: CASLFRMNTEAFF; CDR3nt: TGTGCCAGCCTATTCCGTATGAACACTGAAGCTTTCTTT
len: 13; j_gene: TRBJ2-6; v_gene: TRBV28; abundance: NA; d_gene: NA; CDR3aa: CASSLSWWGDLTF; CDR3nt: TGTGCCAGCAGTTTAAGTTGGTGGGGCGACCTGACTTTC
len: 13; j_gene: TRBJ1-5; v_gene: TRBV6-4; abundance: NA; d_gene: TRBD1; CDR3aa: CASSRDRDQPQHF; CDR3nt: TGTGCCAGCAGCCGGGACAGAGATCAGCCCCAGCATTTT
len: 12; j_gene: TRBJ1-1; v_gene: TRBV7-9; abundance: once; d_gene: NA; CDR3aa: CASSPGQSRAFF; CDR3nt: TGTGCCAGCAGCCCTGGTCAATCCAGGGCTTTCTTT
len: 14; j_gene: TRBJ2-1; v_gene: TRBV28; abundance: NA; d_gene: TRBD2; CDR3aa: CASSLRGAYNEQFF; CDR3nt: TGTGCCAGCAGTTTACGGGGGGCCTACAATGAGCAGTTCTTC
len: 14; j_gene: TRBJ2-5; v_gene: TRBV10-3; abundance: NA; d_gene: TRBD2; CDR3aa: CAISEGTSQETQYF; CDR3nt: TGTGCCATCAGTGAGGGGACTAGTCAAGAGACCCAGTACTTC
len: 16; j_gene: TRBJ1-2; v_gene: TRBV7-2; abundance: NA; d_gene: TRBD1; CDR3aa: CASSLQGDSLSYGYTF; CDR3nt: TGTGCCAGCAGCTTACAGGGGGATAGTCTGTCCTATGGCTACACCTTC
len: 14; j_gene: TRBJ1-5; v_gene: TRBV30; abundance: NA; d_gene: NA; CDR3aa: CAWSANSERQPQHF; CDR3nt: TGTGCCTGGAGTGCTAACAGTGAACGTCAGCCCCAGCATTTT
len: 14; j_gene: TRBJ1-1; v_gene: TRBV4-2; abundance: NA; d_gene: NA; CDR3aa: CASREHRVNTEAFF; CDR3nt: TGTGCCAGCAGGGAACACAGAGTTAACACTGAAGCTTTCTTT
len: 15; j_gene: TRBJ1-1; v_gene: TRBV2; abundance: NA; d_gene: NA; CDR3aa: CASSKTRVRPAEAFF; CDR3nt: TGTGCCAGCAGTAAGACCAGGGTCCGCCCAGCTGAAGCTTTCTTT
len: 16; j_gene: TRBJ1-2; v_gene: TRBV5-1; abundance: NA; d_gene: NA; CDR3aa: CASSDFRDTSNHGYTF; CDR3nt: TGCGCCAGCAGCGATTTTAGGGACACATCTAACCATGGCTACACCTTC
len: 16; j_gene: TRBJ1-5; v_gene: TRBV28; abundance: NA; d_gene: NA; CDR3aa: CASSSDNPTSNQPQHF; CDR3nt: TGTGCCAGCAGTTCGGACAACCCGACCAGCAATCAGCCCCAGCATTTT
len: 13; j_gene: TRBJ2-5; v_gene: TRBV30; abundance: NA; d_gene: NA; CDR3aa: CAWSSRGIETQYF; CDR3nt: TGTGCCTGGAGTTCGCGGGGTATCGAGACCCAGTACTTC
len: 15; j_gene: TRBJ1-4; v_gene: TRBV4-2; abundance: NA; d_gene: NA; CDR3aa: CASSQVYPRGTQLFF; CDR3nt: TGTGCCAGCAGCCAAGTCTATCCGAGAGGAACGCAACTGTTTTTT
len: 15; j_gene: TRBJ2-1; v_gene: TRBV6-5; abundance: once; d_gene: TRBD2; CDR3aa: CASRFLAGGYNEQFF; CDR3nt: TGTGCCAGCAGATTCCTAGCGGGGGGCTACAATGAGCAGTTCTTC
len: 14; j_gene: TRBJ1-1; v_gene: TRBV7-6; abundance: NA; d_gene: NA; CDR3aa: CASSLARGNTEAFF; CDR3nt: TGTGCCAGCAGCTTAGCCAGGGGTAACACTGAAGCTTTCTTT
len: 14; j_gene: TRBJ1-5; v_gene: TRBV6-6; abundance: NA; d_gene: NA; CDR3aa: CASSVVGGRQPQHF; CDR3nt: TGTGCCAGCAGTGTCGTCGGGGGTCGGCAGCCCCAGCATTTT
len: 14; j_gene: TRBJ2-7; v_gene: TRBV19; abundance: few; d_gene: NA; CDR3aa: CASSMYKGSYEQYF; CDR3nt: TGTGCCAGTAGTATGTATAAGGGGTCCTACGAGCAGTACTTC
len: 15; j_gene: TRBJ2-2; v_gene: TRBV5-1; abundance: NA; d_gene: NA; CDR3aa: CASSLAGSYTGELFF; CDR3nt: TGCGCCAGCAGCTTGGCCGGGTCCTACACCGGGGAGCTGTTTTTT
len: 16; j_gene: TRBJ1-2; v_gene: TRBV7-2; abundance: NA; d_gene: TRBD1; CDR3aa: CASSPTGQGAFLGYTF; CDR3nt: TGTGCCAGCAGCCCAACAGGACAGGGGGCGTTTCTTGGCTACACCTTC
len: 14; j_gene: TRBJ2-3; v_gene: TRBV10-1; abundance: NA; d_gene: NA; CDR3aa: CASSVGRAADTQYF; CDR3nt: TGCGCCAGCAGTGTTGGCAGGGCCGCAGATACGCAGTATTTT
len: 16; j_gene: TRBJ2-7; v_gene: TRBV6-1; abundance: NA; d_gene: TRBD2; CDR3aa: CASSEAGTSGSYEQYF; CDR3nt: TGTGCCAGCAGTGAAGCCGGGACTAGCGGATCCTACGAGCAGTACTTC
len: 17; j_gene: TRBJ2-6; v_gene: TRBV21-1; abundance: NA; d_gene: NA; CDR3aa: CASSLRDRWTGANVLTF; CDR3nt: TGTGCCAGCAGCCTCCGGGACAGATGGACTGGGGCCAACGTCCTGACTTTC
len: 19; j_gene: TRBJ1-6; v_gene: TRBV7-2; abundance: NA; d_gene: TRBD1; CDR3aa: CASSSPAGGLSSYNSPLHF; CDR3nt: TGTGCCAGCAGCTCGCCCGCAGGGGGACTCAGCTCCTATAATTCACCCCTCCACTTT
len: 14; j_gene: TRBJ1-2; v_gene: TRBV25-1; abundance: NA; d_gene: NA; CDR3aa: CASSEYAGTGGYTF; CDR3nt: TGTGCCAGCAGTGAATACGCAGGCACAGGTGGCTACACCTTC